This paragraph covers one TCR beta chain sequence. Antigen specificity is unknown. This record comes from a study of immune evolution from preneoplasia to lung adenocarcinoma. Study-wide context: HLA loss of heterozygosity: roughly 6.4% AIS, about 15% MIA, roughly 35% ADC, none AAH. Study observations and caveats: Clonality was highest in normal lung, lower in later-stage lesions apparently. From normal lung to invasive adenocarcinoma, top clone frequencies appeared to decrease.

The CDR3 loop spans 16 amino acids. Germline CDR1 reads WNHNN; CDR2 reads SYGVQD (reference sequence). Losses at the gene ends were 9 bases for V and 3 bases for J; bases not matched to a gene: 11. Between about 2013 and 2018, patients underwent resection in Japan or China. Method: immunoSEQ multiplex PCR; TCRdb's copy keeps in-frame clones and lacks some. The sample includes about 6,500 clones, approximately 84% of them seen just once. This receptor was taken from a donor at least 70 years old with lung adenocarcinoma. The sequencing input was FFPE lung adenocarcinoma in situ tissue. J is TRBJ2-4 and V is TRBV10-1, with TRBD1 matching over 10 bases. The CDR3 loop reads CARRDDRGLYKNIQYF. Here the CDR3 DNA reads TGCGCCAGACGAGATGACAGGGGGCTGTACAAAAACATTCAGTACTTC.